This passage covers 18 T cell receptor beta chains from one sample sequenced in a study of shared clonotypes between healthy human individuals. Clones were sequenced by immunoSEQ multiplex PCR, and TCRdb holds only the in-frame ones, with some missing. The repertoire consists of 2 million to 2.5 million clones, with approximately 94% occurring once and the leading ten covering approximately 0.13%. The sample was naive CD4+ T cells sorted from blood. Subset denoted: CD45RA+ positively selected. These TCRs come from a man between 18 and 29 years old in good health.

The sample holds one count of this clone. This rearrangement joins TRBV4-1 to TRBJ2-1; D is possibly TRBD2 (5 bases). The CDR3 consists of 16 residues. Trimming pared 1 base from V and 9 bases from J, leaving 19 bases between. In germline, CDR1 is MGHRA, CDR2 YSYEKL. The CDR3 bases are TGCGCCAGCAGCCAAGTTCCGAGGACTCATGGTGGTGAGCAGTTCTTC. Translating it yields CASSQVPRTHGGEQFF.

On this clone: Other DNA sequences within the sample encode an identical CDR3. The V gene is TRBV7-9, the J gene TRBJ1-1; no firm D call. The CDR3 spans 14 residues. CDR1 and CDR2 (germline): SEHNR, FQNEAQ (reference sequence). The ends were cut back, 1 base at V and 0 bases at J, with 6 bases in the middle. As DNA, the CDR3 is TGTGCCAGCAGCTTAGGGGGTATGAACACTGAAGCTTTCTTT. Translated, it gives CASSLGGMNTEAFF.

In this sample, this clone turned up once. This chain connects TRBV5-4 to TRBJ2-2, with a weak D call TRBD2 (6 bases). V lost 3 bases and J lost 2, with 8 bases in between. From germline, CDR1 is SGHNT and CDR2 YYREEE (reference sequence). The CDR3 is 14 residues long. CDR3 loop: CASSSGTNTGELFF. In DNA form, the CDR3 reads TGTGCCAGCAGCTCAGGGACTAACACCGGGGAGCTGTTTTTT.

CDR3 region: CASSLWGQEDTEAFF. As DNA, the CDR3 is TGTGCCAGCAGTTTATGGGGGCAGGAGGACACTGAAGCTTTCTTT. V gene TRBV28 combines with J gene TRBJ1-1, with D possibly TRBD1 on 5 matching bases. The CDR3 contains 15 residues. The germline gives CDR1 MDHEN, CDR2 SYDVKM. Trimming shortened V by 0 bases and J by 3 bases, and 11 bases separated the two germline ends. The variable domain in full, completed from reference TRBV28 and TRBJ1-1, reads DVKVTQSSRYLVKRTGEKVFLECVQDMDHENMFWYRQDPGLGLRLIYFSYDVKMKEKGDIPEGYSVSREKKERFSLILESASTNQTSMYLCASSLWGQEDTEAFFGQGTRLTVV.

This clone was counted once. The gene calls are TRBV5-1 and TRBJ2-3; 9 nucleotides agree with TRBD1. The CDR3 has 17 amino acids. Germline loops: CDR1 SGHRS, CDR2 YFSETQ. V shed 1 base, J shed 6 bases, and the junction held 12 bases outside the gene matches. The CDR3, as DNA: TGCGCCAGCAGCTTGCTGACGTTGGGACAGGGCGAGGATACGCAGTATTTT. This codes for CASSLLTLGQGEDTQYF.

The rearrangement links TRBV6-1 to TRBJ1-1; the D is unclear. V gave up 6 bases and J gave up 3 bases, with 11 bases separating them. Germline lookup yields CDR1 MNHNS and CDR2 SASEGT. This CDR3 comprises 13 residues. The CDR3 reads CASRFESDTEAFF. CDR3 nucleotides: TGTGCCAGCAGGTTTGAGAGTGACACTGAAGCTTTCTTT.

The V and J genes are TRBV2 and TRBJ1-1; D gene unclear. CDR3 length: 14 amino acids. The V end was cut by 2 bases, the J end by 4 bases, with 11 bases between. Germline CDR1 is SNHLY and CDR2 is FYNNEI. In nucleotides, the CDR3 is TGTGCCAGCAGTGAATTTTTTTCGGGCACTGAAGCTTTCTTT. It codes for CASSEFFSGTEAFF.

In this sample, this clone turned up once. The chain employs TRBV7-8 and TRBJ2-1; perhaps TRBD2 as D (5 bases). The ends were cut back, 1 base at V and 14 bases at J, with 18 bases in the middle. Per germline, CDR1 SGHVS and CDR2 FQNEAQ. The CDR3 totals 14 residues. The CDR3 protein is CASSLEPSGLSKFF. The CDR3 DNA is TGTGCCAGCAGCTTAGAGCCCAGCGGACTTAGTAAGTTCTTC.

A word on this clone: This sample includes further DNA sequences coding for the same CDR3. The J gene is TRBJ1-5, the V gene TRBV27; D not resolved. V lost 4 bases to trimming and J lost 0 bases, with 7 bases between them. The germline CDR1 and CDR2 sequences are MNHEY and SMNVEV (reference sequence). The CDR3 has 14 residues. DNA for the CDR3: TGTGCCAGCAGTTCAGACGGTAGCAATCAGCCCCAGCATTTT. Translated, it gives CASSSDGSNQPQHF.

The chain carries TRBV10-1 and TRBJ2-7, with TRBD1 identical over 12 bases. V gave up 5 bases and J gave up 4 bases; unmatched junction bases: 6. The CDR3 is 15 amino acids. Germline CDR1 and CDR2: WNHNN and SYGVQD (reference sequence). The CDR3 spells CASSPGTGGPYEQYF. In nucleotides, the CDR3 is TGCGCCAGCAGTCCCGGGACAGGGGGCCCGTACGAGCAGTACTTC.

The chain combines TRBV19 with TRBJ2-7; D is perhaps TRBD1 (7 bases). This CDR3 contains 15 residues. V lost 0 bases and J lost 0, with 9 bases in between. Germline-derived CDR1 and CDR2 are LNHDA and SQIVND (reference sequence). The CDR3 DNA sequence: TGTGCCAGTAGTATAGACAGGGGGGCCTCCTACGAGCAGTACTTC. Translation: CASSIDRGASYEQYF. Variable domain in full (rest from reference TRBV19 and TRBJ2-7): DGGITQSPKYLFRKEGQNVTLSCEQNLNHDAMYWYRQDPGQGLRLIYYSQIVNDFQKGDIAEGYSVSREKKESFPLTVTSAQKNPTAFYLCASSIDRGASYEQYFGPGTRLTVT.

J is TRBJ2-2 and V is TRBV4-2; TRBD1 agrees at 9 bases. V trimming: 7 bases; J trimming: 5 bases; junction bases outside the gene matches: 14. The CDR3 consists of 17 residues. CDR1 LGHNA and CDR2 YNFKEQ come from the germline V gene. The CDR3 DNA reads as TGTGCCAGCACTCACGGGAAGGGACAGGGATGGACCGGGGAGCTGTTTTTT. Translating gives CASTHGKGQGWTGELFF.

In nucleotides, the CDR3 is TGCGCCAGCAGCTCTACGGGACAGCCTGGGCCCTATGGCTACACCTTC. The encoded protein is CASSSTGQPGPYGYTF. This chain uses TRBV5-1 with TRBJ1-2; 7 bases are a match to TRBD1. Trimming removed 3 bases from V and 4 bases from J; junction bases left unmatched: 12. There are 16 residues in the CDR3. Germline assignment: CDR1 SGHRS and CDR2 YFSETQ.

The CDR3: CASSLGGRSAYEQYF. In DNA form, the CDR3 reads TGCGCCAGCAGCTTGGGGGGACGGTCCGCCTACGAGCAGTACTTC. The chain couples TRBV5-1 to TRBJ2-7; D is possibly TRBD1 or TRBD2 (5 bases each). The germline V gene has CDR1 SGHRS and CDR2 YFSETQ. V lost 0 bases and J lost 2, with 12 bases in between. The length of the CDR3 is 15 residues.

In the case of this clone: The sample holds other DNA sequences that translate to the same CDR3. V and J are TRBV7-2 and TRBJ2-5; TRBD1 aligns across 7 bases. Germline trimming cut 5 bases from V and 1 base from J; bases unmatched to any gene: 4. The germline V gene has CDR1 SGHTA and CDR2 FQGNSA. The CDR3 extends over 14 amino acids. In nucleotides, the CDR3 is TGTGCCAGCAGCCGCACAGGGGTCCAAGAGACCCAGTACTTC. Translating it yields CASSRTGVQETQYF.

This clone was seen just once. The genes are TRBV6-6 and TRBJ2-3; 7 bases match TRBD2. There are 16 residues in the CDR3. After removal of 0 bases from V and 3 bases from J, the junction contained 6 bases not matched to a gene. Per the germline V gene, CDR1 is MNHNY and CDR2 is SVGAGI (reference sequence). The DNA for the CDR3 is TGTGCCAGCAGTTACTCAGGCGGGAGTGGGACAGATACGCAGTATTTT. Its protein product is CASSYSGGSGTDTQYF.

This chain uses TRBV9 with TRBJ2-2; 9 bases fit TRBD1. The CDR3 sequence is 15 residues long. V shed 3 bases and J 6 bases; nucleotides not matched to a gene: 6. In germline, CDR1 is SGDLS, CDR2 YYNGEE. The CDR3 region has the DNA TGTGCCAGCAGCGAAAAACAGGGGGCACCCGGGGAGCTGTTTTTT. Encoded protein: CASSEKQGAPGELFF.

As concerns this clone: Distinct nucleotide sequences in the sample also encode this CDR3. This chain links TRBV30 with TRBJ2-3; D perhaps matches TRBD2 (6 bases). Germline V gene sequence: CDR1 GTSNPN, CDR2 SVGIG (reference sequence). The CDR3 is made up of 13 amino acids. Trimming cost V 4 bases and J 0 bases, with 8 bases left between them. CDR3 nucleotide sequence: TGTGCCTGGACGAGCGGGAGCACAGATACGCAGTATTTT. It is translated as CAWTSGSTDTQYF.